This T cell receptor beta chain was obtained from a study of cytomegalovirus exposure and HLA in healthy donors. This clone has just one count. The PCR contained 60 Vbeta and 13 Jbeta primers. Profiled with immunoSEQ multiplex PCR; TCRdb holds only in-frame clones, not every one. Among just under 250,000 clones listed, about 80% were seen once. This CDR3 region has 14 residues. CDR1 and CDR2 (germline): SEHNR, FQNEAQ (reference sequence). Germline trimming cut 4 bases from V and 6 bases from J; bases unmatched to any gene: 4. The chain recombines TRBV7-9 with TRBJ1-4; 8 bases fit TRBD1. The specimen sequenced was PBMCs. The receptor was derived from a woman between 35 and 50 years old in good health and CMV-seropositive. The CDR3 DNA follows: TGTGCCAGCAGCTCGACAGGGGATCATGAAAAACTGTTTTTT. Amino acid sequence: CASSSTGDHEKLFF.